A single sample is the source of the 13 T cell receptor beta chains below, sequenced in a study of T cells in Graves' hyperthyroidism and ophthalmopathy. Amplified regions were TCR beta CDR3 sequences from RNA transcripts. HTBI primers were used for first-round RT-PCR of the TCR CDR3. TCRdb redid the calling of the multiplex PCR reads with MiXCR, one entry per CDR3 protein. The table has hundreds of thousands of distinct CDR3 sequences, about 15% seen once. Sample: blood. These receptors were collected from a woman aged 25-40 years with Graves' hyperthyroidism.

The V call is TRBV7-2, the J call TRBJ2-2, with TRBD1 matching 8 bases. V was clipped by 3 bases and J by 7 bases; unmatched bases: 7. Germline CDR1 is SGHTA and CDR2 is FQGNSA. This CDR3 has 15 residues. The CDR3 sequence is CASSFRTGFGGELFF. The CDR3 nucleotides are TGTGCCAGCAGCTTCCGGACAGGGTTTGGCGGGGAGCTGTTTTTT.

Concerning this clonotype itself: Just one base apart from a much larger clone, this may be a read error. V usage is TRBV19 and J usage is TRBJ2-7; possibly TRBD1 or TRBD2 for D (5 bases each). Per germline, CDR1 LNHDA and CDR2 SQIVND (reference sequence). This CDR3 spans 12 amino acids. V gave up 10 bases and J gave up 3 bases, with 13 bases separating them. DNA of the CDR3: TGTGCCACCTCGGGACCCCTCTACGAGCAGTACTTC. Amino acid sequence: CATSGPLYEQYF.

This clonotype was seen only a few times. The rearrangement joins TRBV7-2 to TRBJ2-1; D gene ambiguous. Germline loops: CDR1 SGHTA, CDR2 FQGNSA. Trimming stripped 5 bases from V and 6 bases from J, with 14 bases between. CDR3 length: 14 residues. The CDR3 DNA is TGTGCCAGCAGCCCTATTATAGCCACCAATGAGCAGTTCTTC. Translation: CASSPIIATNEQFF.

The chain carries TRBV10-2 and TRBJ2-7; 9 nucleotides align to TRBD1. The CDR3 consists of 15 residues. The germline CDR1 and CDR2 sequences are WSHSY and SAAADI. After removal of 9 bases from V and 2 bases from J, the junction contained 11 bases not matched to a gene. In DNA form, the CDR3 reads TGCGCCAGTACCAGTGGACAGGGGATCCCCTACGAGCAGTACTTC. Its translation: CASTSGQGIPYEQYF.

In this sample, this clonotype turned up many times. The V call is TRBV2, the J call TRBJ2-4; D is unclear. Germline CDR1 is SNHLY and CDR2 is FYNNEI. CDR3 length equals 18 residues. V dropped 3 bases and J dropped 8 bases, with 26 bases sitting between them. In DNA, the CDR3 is TGTGCCAGCAGTGACCCCTCTGTCCAGCGCCCACCGGAAGACATTCAGTACTTC. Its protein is CASSDPSVQRPPEDIQYF. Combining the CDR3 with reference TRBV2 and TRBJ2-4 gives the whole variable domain EPEVTQTPSHQVTQMGQEVILRCVPISNHLYFYWYRQILGQKVEFLVSFYNNEISEKSEIFDDQFSVERPDGSNFTLKIRSTKLEDSAMYFCASSDPSVQRPPEDIQYFGAGTRLSVL.

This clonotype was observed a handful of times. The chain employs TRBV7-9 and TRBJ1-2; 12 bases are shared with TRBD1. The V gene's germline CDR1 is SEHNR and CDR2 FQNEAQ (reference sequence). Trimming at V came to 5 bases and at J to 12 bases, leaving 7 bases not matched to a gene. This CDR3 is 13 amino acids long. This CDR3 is CASSPPGTGGDTF. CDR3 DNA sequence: TGTGCCAGCAGCCCCCCCGGGACAGGGGGCGACACCTTC.

CDR3 DNA: TGTGCCAGCTCTCTCCTGGGACTAGCGGGCTCCAATGAGCAGTTCTTC. Encoded protein: CASSLLGLAGSNEQFF. The genes are TRBV27 and TRBJ2-1, with 12 bases that match TRBD2. Unmatched junction bases numbered 11, after V lost 8 bases and J lost 6 bases. This CDR3 spans 16 amino acids. CDR1 and CDR2 (germline): MNHEY, SMNVEV (reference sequence).

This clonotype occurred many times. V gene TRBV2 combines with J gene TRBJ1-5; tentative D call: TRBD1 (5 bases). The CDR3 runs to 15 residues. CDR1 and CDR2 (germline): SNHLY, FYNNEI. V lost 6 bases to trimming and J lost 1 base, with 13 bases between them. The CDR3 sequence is CASSEPRDSNQPQHF. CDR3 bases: TGTGCCAGCAGCGAACCCCGGGACAGCAATCAGCCCCAGCATTTT.

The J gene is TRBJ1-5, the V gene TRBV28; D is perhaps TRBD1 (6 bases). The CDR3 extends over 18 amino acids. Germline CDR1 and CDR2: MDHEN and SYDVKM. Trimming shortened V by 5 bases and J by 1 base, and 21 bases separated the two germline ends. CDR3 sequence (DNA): TGTGCCAGCAGTAGCCGGGACAATGCCCTCCTGAGCAATCAGCCCCAGCATTTT. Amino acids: CASSSRDNALLSNQPQHF.

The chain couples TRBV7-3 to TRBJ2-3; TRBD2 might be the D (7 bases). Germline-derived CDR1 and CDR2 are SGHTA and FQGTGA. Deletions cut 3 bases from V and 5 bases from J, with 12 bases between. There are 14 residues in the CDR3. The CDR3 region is CASSLGGGEDTQYF. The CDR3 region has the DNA TGTGCCAGCAGCTTGGGCGGGGGCGAAGATACGCAGTATTTT.

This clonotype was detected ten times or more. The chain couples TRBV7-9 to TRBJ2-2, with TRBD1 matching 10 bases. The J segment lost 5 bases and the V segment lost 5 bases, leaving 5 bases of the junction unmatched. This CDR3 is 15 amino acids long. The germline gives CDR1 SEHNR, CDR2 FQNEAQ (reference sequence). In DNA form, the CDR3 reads TGTGCCAGCAGCGCTGGGACAGGGGTAACCGGGGAGCTGTTTTTT. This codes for CASSAGTGVTGELFF.

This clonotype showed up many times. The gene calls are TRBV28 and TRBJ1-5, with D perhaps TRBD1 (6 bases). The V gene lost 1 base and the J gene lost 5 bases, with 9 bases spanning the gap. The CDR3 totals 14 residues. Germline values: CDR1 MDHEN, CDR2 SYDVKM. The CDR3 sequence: CASSLSDRHQPQHF. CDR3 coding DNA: TGTGCCAGCAGTTTATCCGACAGGCATCAGCCCCAGCATTTT. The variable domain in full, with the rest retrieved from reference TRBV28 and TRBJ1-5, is DVKVTQSSRYLVKRTGEKVFLECVQDMDHENMFWYRQDPGLGLRLIYFSYDVKMKEKGDIPEGYSVSREKKERFSLILESASTNQTSMYLCASSLSDRHQPQHFGDGTRLSIL.

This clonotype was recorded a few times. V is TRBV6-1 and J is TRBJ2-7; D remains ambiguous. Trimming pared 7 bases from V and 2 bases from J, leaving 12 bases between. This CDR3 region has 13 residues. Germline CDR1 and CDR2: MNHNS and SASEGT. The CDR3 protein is CASKMADPYEQYF. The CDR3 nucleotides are TGTGCCAGCAAGATGGCCGACCCCTACGAGCAGTACTTC.